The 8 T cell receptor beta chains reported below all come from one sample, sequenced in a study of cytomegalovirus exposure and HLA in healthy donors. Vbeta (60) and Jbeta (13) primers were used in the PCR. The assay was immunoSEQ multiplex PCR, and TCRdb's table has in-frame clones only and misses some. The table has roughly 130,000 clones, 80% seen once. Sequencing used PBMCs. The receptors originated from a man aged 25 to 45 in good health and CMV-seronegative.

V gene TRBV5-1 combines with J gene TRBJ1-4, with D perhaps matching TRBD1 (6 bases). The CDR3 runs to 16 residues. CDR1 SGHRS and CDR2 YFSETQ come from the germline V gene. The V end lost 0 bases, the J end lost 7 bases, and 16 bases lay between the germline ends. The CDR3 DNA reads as TGCGCCAGCAGCTTGGCACTGGGGGCGGCAGGTGAAAAACTGTTTTTT. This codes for CASSLALGAAGEKLFF. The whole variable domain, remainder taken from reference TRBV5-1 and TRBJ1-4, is KAGVTQTPRYLIKTRGQQVTLSCSPISGHRSVSWYQQTPGQGLQFLFEYFSETQRNKGNFPGRFSGRQFSNSRSEMNVSTLELGDSALYLCASSLALGAAGEKLFFGSGTQLSVL.

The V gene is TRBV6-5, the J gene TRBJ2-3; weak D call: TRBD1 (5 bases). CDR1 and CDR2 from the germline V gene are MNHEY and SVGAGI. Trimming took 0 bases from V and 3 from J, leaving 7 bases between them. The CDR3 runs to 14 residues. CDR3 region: CASSYSGATDTQYF. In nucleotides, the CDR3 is TGTGCCAGCAGTTACTCAGGGGCGACAGATACGCAGTATTTT.

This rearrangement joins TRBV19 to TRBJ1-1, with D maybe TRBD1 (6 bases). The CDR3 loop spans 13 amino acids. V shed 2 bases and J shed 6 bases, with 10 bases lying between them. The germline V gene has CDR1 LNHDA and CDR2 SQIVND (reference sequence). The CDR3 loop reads CASSISGVAEAFF. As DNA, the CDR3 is TGTGCCAGTAGTATATCAGGGGTAGCTGAAGCTTTCTTT.

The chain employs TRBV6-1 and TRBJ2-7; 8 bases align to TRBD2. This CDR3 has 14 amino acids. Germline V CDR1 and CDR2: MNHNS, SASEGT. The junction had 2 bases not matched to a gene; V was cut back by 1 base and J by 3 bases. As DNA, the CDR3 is TGTGCCAGCAGTGAAGTTGGGACTAGCTACGAGCAGTACTTC. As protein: CASSEVGTSYEQYF.

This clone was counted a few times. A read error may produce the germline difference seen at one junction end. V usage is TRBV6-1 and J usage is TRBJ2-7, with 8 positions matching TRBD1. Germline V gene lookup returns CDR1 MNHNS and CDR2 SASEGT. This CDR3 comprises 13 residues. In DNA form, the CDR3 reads TGTGCCAGCAGCTGGACAGGGAGCTACGGGCAGTACTTC. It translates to CASSWTGSYGQYF.

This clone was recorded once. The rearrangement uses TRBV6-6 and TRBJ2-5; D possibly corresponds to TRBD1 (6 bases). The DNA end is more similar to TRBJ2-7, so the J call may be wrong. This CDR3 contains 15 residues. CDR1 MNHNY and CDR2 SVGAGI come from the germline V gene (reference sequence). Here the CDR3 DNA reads TGTGCCAGCAGTTACCAACAGAAAGGGACAACCGAGCAGTACTTC. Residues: CASSYQQKGTTEQYF.

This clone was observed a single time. The CDR3 DNA sequence: TGTGCCAGCAGTGACCGTAGATTAGGGGATGAGCAGTTCTTC. Translating gives CASSDRRLGDEQFF. The chain couples TRBV6-1 to TRBJ2-1; D may be TRBD1 (5 bases). The length of the CDR3 is 14 residues. V was trimmed by 3 bases and J by 8 bases, leaving 14 bases between them. Per the germline V gene, CDR1 is MNHNS and CDR2 is SASEGT.

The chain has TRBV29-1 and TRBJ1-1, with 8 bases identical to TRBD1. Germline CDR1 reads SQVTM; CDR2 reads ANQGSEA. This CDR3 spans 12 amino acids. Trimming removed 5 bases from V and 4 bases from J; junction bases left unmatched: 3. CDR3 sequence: CSVITGGTEAFF. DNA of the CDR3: TGCAGCGTTATTACAGGGGGCACTGAAGCTTTCTTT. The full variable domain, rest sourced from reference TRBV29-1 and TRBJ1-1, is SAVISQKPSRDICQRGTSLTIQCQVDSQVTMMFWYRQQPGQSLTLIATANQGSEATYESGFVIDKFPISRPNLTFSTLTVSNMSPEDSSIYLCSVITGGTEAFFGQGTRLTVV.